The 7 T cell receptor beta chains below come from one sample, sequenced in a study of multiple sclerosis patients with progressive multifocal leukoencephalopathy. Clones were sequenced by immunoSEQ multiplex PCR, and TCRdb holds only the in-frame ones, with some missing. The sample includes about 33,000 clones, roughly 87% seen only once; the top ten take approximately 3%. The sample's time point: time of PML onset. The sequencing here drew on PBMCs, taken from a patient treated with natalizumab. The receptor source for this set is a human donor with progressive multifocal leukoencephalopathy.

In its sample, this clone was seen once. CDR3 residues: CASSLYGSSNTGELFF. The CDR3 bases are TGTGCCAGCAGCTTATACGGGAGCTCGAACACCGGGGAGCTGTTTTTT. The chain links TRBV7-2 to TRBJ2-2; maybe TRBD2 (6 bases). The CDR3 has 16 residues. V was clipped by 2 bases and J by 0 bases, with 10 bases between them. Germline CDR1 is SGHTA and CDR2 is FQGNSA.

This sequence joins TRBV5-1 and TRBJ2-7; weak D call: TRBD2 (5 bases). In germline, CDR1 is SGHRS, CDR2 YFSETQ. The CDR3 covers 13 residues. The ends were cut back, 7 bases at V and 6 bases at J, with 17 bases in the middle. The chain's CDR3 is CASGPQSGGEQYF. The CDR3 bases are TGCGCCAGCGGACCCCAAAGCGGCGGCGAGCAGTACTTC.

This chain connects TRBV28 to TRBJ1-5; possible D gene TRBD1, 5 bases. Trimming cost V 3 bases and J 0 bases, with 9 bases left between them. This CDR3 is 15 amino acids long. From germline, CDR1 is MDHEN and CDR2 SYDVKM. The CDR3 region has the DNA TGTGCCAGCAGTTTTGGGGGTTATAGCAATCAGCCCCAGCATTTT. This codes for CASSFGGYSNQPQHF.

The chain combines TRBV9 with TRBJ2-1; 12 bases fit TRBD2. The CDR3 is made up of 16 amino acids. Germline V gene sequence: CDR1 SGDLS, CDR2 YYNGEE. With 2 bases clipped from V and 0 bases from J, the junction kept 0 bases outside the gene matches. DNA of the CDR3: TGTGCCAGCAGCGTGACTAGCGGGAGCTCCTACAATGAGCAGTTCTTC. Translating gives CASSVTSGSSYNEQFF.

The V call is TRBV2, the J call TRBJ2-5; the match to TRBD2 covers 8 bases. Germline CDR1 is SNHLY and CDR2 is FYNNEI. CDR3 length equals 14 residues. J gave up 11 bases and V 4 bases, and 12 bases lay outside the gene matches. The CDR3, as DNA: TGTGCCAGCAGTGCCACTAGCGGCACGGGGGAGCAGTACTTC. It encodes CASSATSGTGEQYF.

This chain links TRBV7-9 with TRBJ2-1, with 11 bases lining up with TRBD2. The CDR3 spans 16 residues. The germline V gene has CDR1 SEHNR and CDR2 FQNEAQ (reference sequence). V shed 5 bases and J 0 bases; nucleotides not matched to a gene: 3. DNA of the CDR3: TGTGCCAGCAGCCTTAGCGGGAGGGCCTCCTACAATGAGCAGTTCTTC. It is translated as CASSLSGRASYNEQFF.

V gene TRBV29-1 combines with J gene TRBJ1-5; D is perhaps TRBD1 (6 bases). This CDR3 is built from 16 residues. The V end lost 2 bases, the J end lost 3 bases, and 17 bases lay between the germline ends. The V gene's germline CDR1 is SQVTM and CDR2 ANQGSEA. The CDR3 protein is CSVEKGGGLNNQPQHF. As DNA, the CDR3 is TGCAGCGTTGAAAAAGGCGGGGGGCTTAACAATCAGCCCCAGCATTTT.